Following are 17 T cell receptor beta chains from one sample sequenced in a study of kidney transplant recipient with SARS-CoV-2 infection. TCRdb independently ran MiXCR on the reads; one entry per CDR3 protein. The table has 200,000 to 300,000 distinct CDR3 sequences, about 28% seen once. The source was a blood sample, collected at baseline and around day 110 from a kidney transplant recipient. Receptors originate from a young adult male patient who had COVID-19 and was a kidney transplant recipient. Some T cells may have originated in the graft donor.

Comment on this clonotype: This may arise from a read error, as a much more abundant clone is one base away. CDR3 residues: CSASDLAWASYEQCF. The CDR3 DNA is TGCAGTGCGTCAGACTTGGCGTGGGCGAGCTACGAGCAGTGCTTC. V is TRBV20-1 and J is TRBJ2-5; D call uncertain. The germline gives CDR1 DFQATT, CDR2 SNEGSKA (reference sequence). The CDR3 is made up of 15 amino acids.

This clonotype has ten or more counts. This rearrangement joins TRBV20-1 to TRBJ2-1, with D unresolved. Germline CDR1 is DFQATT and CDR2 is SNEGSKA (reference sequence). The CDR3 has 13 residues. The V and J ends lost 2 bases and 4 bases respectively, with 9 bases between them. The CDR3 sequence is CSARPPWYNEQFF. The CDR3 DNA reads TGCAGTGCTAGACCCCCATGGTACAATGAGCAGTTCTTC.

This clonotype was recorded only once. A much larger clone sits a single nucleotide away, making a read error possible. The V gene is TRBV7-4, the J gene TRBJ1-2, with a weak D call TRBD1 (5 bases). V lost 8 bases, J lost 4 bases, and 26 bases lay in between. The germline gives CDR1 SGHVT, CDR2 SQSDAQ. CDR3 length equals 17 residues. The CDR3 DNA reads as TGTGCCAGCGGCTGGGGGTATTCAGCTCGAAAGACCTATGGCTACACCTTC. Protein sequence: CASGWGYSARKTYGYTF. The complete variable domain, with remaining parts taken from reference TRBV7-4 and TRBJ1-2, reads GAGVSQSPRYKVAKRGRDVALRCDSISGHVTLYWYRQTLGQGSEVLTYSQSDAQRDKSGRPSGRFSAERPERSVSTLKIQRTEQGDSAVYLCASGWGYSARKTYGYTFGSGTRLTVV.

This clonotype was detected many times. J is TRBJ2-7 and V is TRBV11-2; the D gene is possibly TRBD2 (5 bases). The DNA end is more similar to TRBJ2-5, so the J call may be wrong. The germline V gene encodes CDR1 SGHAT and CDR2 FQNNGV. This CDR3 contains 12 residues. CDR3 protein: CASSFEGETQYF. CDR3 nucleotides: TGTGCCAGCAGCTTTGAGGGAGAGACCCAGTACTTC.

This clonotype turned up a few times. This chain uses TRBV7-6 with TRBJ2-3; possible D gene TRBD1, 6 bases. The CDR3 is 13 amino acids. Germline CDR1 SGHVS, CDR2 FNYEAQ. V was shortened by 5 bases and J by 4 bases, with 10 bases between the two germline ends. The CDR3 nucleotides are TGTGCCAGCAGCCCGGACAGTTCAGATACGCAGTATTTT. It specifies CASSPDSSDTQYF.

As to this clonotype: Since a much larger clone is just one base distant, this may be a read error. The chain recombines TRBV7-2 with TRBJ2-7; D may be TRBD2 (5 bases). The germline CDR1 and CDR2 sequences are SGHTA and FQGNSA. CDR3 length: 14 residues. The CDR3 nucleotides are TGTGCCAGCAGCCTCGGACTGGGTTCCTACGGGCAGTACTTC. It yields the protein CASSLGLGSYGQYF.

This clonotype showed up many times. This sequence joins TRBV12-3 or TRBV12-4 and TRBJ1-1; 8 bases align to TRBD1. Trimming took 1 base from V and 6 from J; bases not matched to a gene: 10. The CDR3 has 16 amino acids. CDR3 residues: CASSLETGEPRPEAFF. In DNA, the CDR3 is TGTGCCAGCAGTTTAGAGACAGGGGAGCCAAGGCCTGAAGCTTTCTTT.

A note on this clonotype: It may be a read error: a sequence one base away is much more abundant. The chain recombines TRBV6-5 with TRBJ1-1; the D gene is possibly TRBD1 (5 bases). Trimming took off 5 bases at V and 6 bases at J, with 13 bases between the two ends. The CDR3 extends over 13 amino acids. Germline-derived CDR1 and CDR2 are MNHEY and SVGAGI. CDR3 sequence (DNA): TGTGCCAGCAGTGTTGGGGGGGTCGCTGAAGCTTTCTTT. Its protein is CASSVGGVAEAFF.

As for this clonotype: A much more abundant neighbour one base away suggests this may be a read error. The chain has TRBV12-3 or TRBV12-4 and TRBJ1-5; D might be TRBD1 (5 bases). The CDR3 spans 15 residues. The germline V and J ends were trimmed by 2 bases and 9 bases, with 17 bases remaining between them. The CDR3 here is CASSLRGIGHRPQHF. The CDR3 DNA reads TGTGCCAGCAGTTTACGGGGGATAGGCCATCGGCCCCAGCATTTT.

Note on this clonotype: A much larger clone lies a single base off, so this may be a read error. The gene calls are TRBV11-2 and TRBJ1-6, with a weak D call TRBD1 (5 bases). V was pared by 7 bases and J by 4 bases, with 20 bases between. The CDR3 contains 17 residues. CDR1 and CDR2 (germline): SGHAT, FQNNGV. The CDR3 DNA sequence: TGTGCCAGCAACCCTACACCAGGGATTGGGTATAATTCACCCCTCCACTTT. Translating it yields CASNPTPGIGYNSPLHF.

This clonotype was seen at least ten times. The chain combines TRBV20-1 with TRBJ2-5; 7 nucleotides line up with TRBD2. The V and J ends lost 0 bases and 5 bases, in that order; junction bases with no gene match: 15. CDR1 and CDR2 from the germline V gene are DFQATT and SNEGSKA (reference sequence). CDR3 length: 17 residues. The CDR3 bases are TGCAGTGCTAGAGATATGAGACTAGCCAAAGTAGGGGAGACCCAGTACTTC. This encodes CSARDMRLAKVGETQYF.

This clonotype was seen repeatedly, ten times or more. The V call is TRBV6-5, the J call TRBJ1-4; D may be TRBD1 (5 bases). The CDR3 loop spans 16 amino acids. Trimming pared 5 bases from V and 4 bases from J, leaving 17 bases between. Germline V gene lookup returns CDR1 MNHEY and CDR2 SVGAGI. The CDR3 nucleotides read TGTGCCAGCAGTGATCCCCCCAGGGTCGTTAATGAAAAACTGTTTTTT. Translating gives CASSDPPRVVNEKLFF.

To note about this clonotype: With a much larger clone just one base away, this may be a read error. V usage is TRBV11-3 and J usage is TRBJ2-7; D uncertain. CDR3 length: 12 amino acids. Germline V gene data show CDR1 as SGHNT and CDR2 as YENEEA. Trimming removed 5 bases at V and 7 bases at J, with 12 bases between. The CDR3 bases are TGTGCCAGCAGCCCCCTAACGGGTGAGCAGTACTTC. Encoded protein: CASSPLTGEQYF.

Of note for this clonotype: This sequence may be a read error, since a much larger clone differs from it by one base. Likely a read error: the CDR3 ends without its conserved phenylalanine or tryptophan. This chain links TRBV5-6 with TRBJ2-7, with 7 bases aligning to TRBD1. CDR3 length: 16 amino acids. Germline-derived CDR1 and CDR2 are SGHDT and YYEEEE. The V and J ends lost 3 bases and 2 bases, in that order; junction bases with no gene match: 11. The CDR3 reads CASSSGTAYNPYEQYS. CDR3 DNA sequence: TGTGCCAGCAGCTCGGGGACAGCCTATAACCCCTACGAGCAGTACTCC.

For this clonotype: A much larger clone lies one base from this, so it may be a read error. This chain uses TRBV6-5 with TRBJ2-4; D is perhaps TRBD1 (5 bases). TRBJ2-7 explains the end of the DNA better; the J call may be wrong. This CDR3 comprises 14 residues. Germline assignment: CDR1 MNHEY and CDR2 SVGAGI. In DNA, the CDR3 is TGTGCCAGCAGCCCGACAGAGGTGTCCTACGAGCAGTACTTC. Translated: CASSPTEVSYEQYF.

As for this clonotype: Possible read error: a much larger clone is one base away. The conserved phenylalanine or tryptophan is not found at the CDR3 terminus, so this likely reflects a read error. The J gene is TRBJ1-1, the V gene TRBV10-3; D call uncertain. Germline V gene sequence: CDR1 ENHRY, CDR2 SYGVKD. The CDR3 runs 14 residues. V was trimmed by 4 bases and J by 4 bases, leaving 13 bases between them. The CDR3: CAISAPNAGTEAFL. CDR3 nucleotide sequence: TGTGCCATCAGTGCGCCCAACGCGGGCACTGAAGCTTTCCTT.

Notes on this clonotype: A much larger clone lies a single base off, so this may be a read error. The chain has TRBV12-3 or TRBV12-4 and TRBJ1-2; D ambiguous. Trimming left V 5 bases short and J 7 bases short, with 26 bases between. The CDR3 has 17 amino acids. The CDR3 loop is CASSQRASFRKTCGYTF. The CDR3 DNA reads as TGTGCCAGCAGTCAACGTGCCAGCTTCCGAAAGACCTGTGGCTACACCTTC.